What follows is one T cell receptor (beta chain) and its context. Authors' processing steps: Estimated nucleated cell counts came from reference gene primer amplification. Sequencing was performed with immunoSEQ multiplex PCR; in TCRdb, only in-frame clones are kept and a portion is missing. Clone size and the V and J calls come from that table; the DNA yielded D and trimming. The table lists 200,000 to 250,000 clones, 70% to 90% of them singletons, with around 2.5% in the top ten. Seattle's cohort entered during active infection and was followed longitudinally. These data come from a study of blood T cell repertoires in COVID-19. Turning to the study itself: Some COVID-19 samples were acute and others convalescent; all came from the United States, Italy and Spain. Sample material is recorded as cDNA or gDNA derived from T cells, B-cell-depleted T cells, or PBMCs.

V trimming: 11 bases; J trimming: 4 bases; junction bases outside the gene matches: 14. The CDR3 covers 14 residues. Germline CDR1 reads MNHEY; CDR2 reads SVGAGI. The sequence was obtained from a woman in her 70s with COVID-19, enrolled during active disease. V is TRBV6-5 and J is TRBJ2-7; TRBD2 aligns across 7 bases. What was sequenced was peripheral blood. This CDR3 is CAGSGGPLWYEQYF. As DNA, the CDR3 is TGTGCCGGCTCGGGAGGCCCCCTTTGGTACGAGCAGTACTTC.